This T cell receptor (beta chain) derives from a study of cytomegalovirus exposure and HLA in healthy donors. The V gene's germline CDR1 is SNHLY and CDR2 FYNNEI. CDR3 length: 15 amino acids. With V trimmed by 6 bases and J by 8 bases, 14 bases remained unmatched. In the PCR, 60 Vbeta and 13 Jbeta primers were used. Clones were sequenced by immunoSEQ multiplex PCR, and TCRdb holds only the in-frame ones, with some missing. The sample has around 160,000 clones; about 76% are singletons. This chain links TRBV2 with TRBJ1-2; 8 nucleotides agree with TRBD1. The TCR was taken from a male donor in good health and CMV-seropositive. Sample: PBMCs. CDR3 residues: CASRPTDRAGGGYTF. Here the CDR3 DNA reads TGTGCCAGCAGGCCGACGGACAGGGCTGGCGGCGGCTACACCTTC.